This TCR beta chain was identified in a study of CD8+CD57+ T cells in acquired aplastic anemia. Genomic DNA acted as the template from which TCR beta VDJ combination and CDR3 sequence profiling were carried out. TCRdb analysed the reads with MiXCR anew, one entry per CDR3 protein. Of just over 150,000 distinct CDR3 sequences listed, less than 50% were seen once; the top ten hold about 30%. Turning to this clonotype: The antigen remains unidentified.

Whole-study findings and limits: It was found that 25 to 35 CD8+ CDR3 sequences were shared between patients and controls.

Patients picked for sequencing had shown CD8+CD57+ cell expansion detected by flow cytometry. The patients all had a severe acquired aplastic anemia diagnosis. V lost 2 bases to trimming and J lost 3 bases; unmatched junction nucleotides: 4. Germline loops: CDR1 LNHDA, CDR2 SQIVND (reference sequence). CDR3 length equals 15 residues. What was sequenced was sorted CD4+, CD8+, or CD8+CD57+ T cells (not recorded which) from PBMCs. The TCR sequence derives from a human donor with aplastic anemia. This sequence joins TRBV19 and TRBJ2-3; TRBD1 agrees at 8 bases. The DNA for the CDR3 is TGTGCCAGTAGTATAAGGACAGGGAGTACAGATACGCAGTATTTT. Translating gives CASSIRTGSTDTQYF.